Sequencing of this TCR beta chain was carried out in a study of identifying expanded T cells in peripheral blood. Study-wide findings and caveats: Differentially abundant clones: roughly 1.2 between replicates, 16.4 at roughly 13 days, less than 20 at four. Clone count variance between approximately two-week samples rose with total template count.

Concerning this clone: As yet, its antigen is unknown.

Data came from immunoSEQ multiplex PCR; TCRdb stores just in-frame clones and leaves some out. The table records over 100,000 clones, about 88% of them present only once. Healthy donors had no documented immune events, such as infections, while sampled. This clonotype was sampled from a person aged 18 to 70 in good health. Source material: blood.

The CDR3 spells CASRQSPPQTGGSYEQYF. The CDR3 coding sequence is TGTGCCAGTAGGCAATCACCGCCTCAGACGGGTGGCTCCTACGAGCAGTACTTC. This rearrangement joins TRBV19 to TRBJ2-7; D is ambiguous. Germline loops: CDR1 LNHDA, CDR2 SQIVND (reference sequence). V was shortened by 6 bases and J by 0 bases, with 24 bases between the two germline ends. The CDR3 has 18 residues.